The 26 T cell receptor beta chains listed next were all sequenced from one sample in a study of Graves' ophthalmopathy and Graves' hyperthyroidism. Investigators amplified TCR beta CDR3 regions from RNA transcripts. The authors performed first-round RT-PCR with HTBI primers and then a second-round multiplex PCR. TCRdb passed the multiplex PCR reads through MiXCR, listing each CDR3 protein once. The sample shows hundreds of thousands of distinct CDR3 sequences, around a fifth of them seen only once. The sample taken for sequencing was peripheral blood. These receptors came from a young woman with stable Graves' hyperthyroidism.

Ten or more counts support this clonotype. V usage is TRBV29-1 and J usage is TRBJ1-1; 8 positions agree with TRBD1. Germline V gives CDR1 SQVTM, CDR2 ANQGSEA. The CDR3 has 13 residues. Losses at the gene ends were 3 bases for V and 5 bases for J; bases not matched to a gene: 5. CDR3 loop: CSVEQGAGTEAFF. The CDR3 DNA is TGCAGCGTTGAGCAGGGGGCTGGGACTGAAGCTTTCTTT.

This clonotype was recorded at least ten times. The V call is TRBV15, the J call TRBJ2-2; D is unresolved. The germline V gene has CDR1 LNHNV and CDR2 YYDKDF (reference sequence). The CDR3 runs to 14 residues. V was pared by 3 bases and J by 2 bases, with 7 bases between. CDR3 region: CATSSGFNTGELFF. In DNA form, the CDR3 reads TGTGCCACCAGCAGTGGGTTTAACACCGGGGAGCTGTTTTTT.

This clonotype was seen only a few times. J is TRBJ2-5 and V is TRBV28; 7 nucleotides line up with TRBD1. The V segment lost 6 bases and the J segment 9 bases; nucleotides outside the gene matches: 7. CDR1 is MDHEN and CDR2 is SYDVKM in the germline V gene. CDR3 size: 12 residues. Written as DNA, the CDR3 is TGTGCCAGCAGAACAAATCAGGGGGCCCAGTACTTC. It encodes CASRTNQGAQYF.

This clonotype appeared once. V usage is TRBV11-2 and J usage is TRBJ1-1, with D maybe TRBD1 (6 bases). The CDR3 sequence is 15 residues long. Germline CDR1 SGHAT, CDR2 FQNNGV. The germline V and J ends were trimmed by 5 bases and 3 bases, with 16 bases remaining between them. CDR3 region: CASSPYRAGDTEAFF. CDR3 bases: TGTGCCAGCAGCCCGTACAGGGCGGGCGACACTGAAGCTTTCTTT.

This clonotype has a count of ten or more. The chain uses TRBV6-1 and TRBJ1-6; maybe TRBD1 (5 bases). Germline CDR1 and CDR2: MNHNS and SASEGT. The CDR3 spans 15 residues. V lost 2 bases and J lost 9, with 14 bases in between. CDR3 coding DNA: TGTGCCAGCAGTGAACTGGGGGGTCTAGGTTCACCCCTCCACTTT. Translated: CASSELGGLGSPLHF.

This clonotype was counted a few times. This chain connects TRBV6-1 to TRBJ2-2; 10 nucleotides match TRBD1. This CDR3 has 15 residues. The germline V gene encodes CDR1 MNHNS and CDR2 SASEGT. Losses at the gene ends were 5 bases for V and 4 bases for J; bases not matched to a gene: 4. The CDR3 nucleotides are TGTGCCAGCAGTCGACAGGGGGCGGGCACCGGGGAGCTGTTTTTT. As protein: CASSRQGAGTGELFF.

The V and J genes are TRBV7-2 and TRBJ2-7, with 7 bases aligning to TRBD2. Germline trimming cut 5 bases from V and 6 bases from J; bases unmatched to any gene: 7. The germline gives CDR1 SGHTA, CDR2 FQGNSA. CDR3 length: 13 amino acids. Here the CDR3 DNA reads TGTGCCAGCAGCGAGACTAGCCGGTCCGAGCAGTACTTC. This codes for CASSETSRSEQYF. The whole variable domain, filled in from reference TRBV7-2 and TRBJ2-7, reads GAGVSQSPSNKVTEKGKDVELRCDPISGHTALYWYRQSLGQGLEFLIYFQGNSAPDKSGLPSDRFSAERTGGSVSTLTIQRTQQEDSAVYLCASSETSRSEQYFGPGTRLTVT.

V and J are TRBV2 and TRBJ2-7, with D perhaps TRBD2 (6 bases). Trimming removed 1 base at V and 6 bases at J, with 16 bases between. The CDR3 extends over 15 amino acids. Germline assignment: CDR1 SNHLY and CDR2 FYNNEI. CDR3 in amino acids: CASSEGRGLGGEQYF. The CDR3 bases are TGTGCCAGCAGTGAAGGACGGGGTCTGGGGGGCGAGCAGTACTTC.

This clonotype was seen ten or more times. CDR3 sequence: CASSESRGRGNQPQHF. As DNA, the CDR3 is TGTGCCAGCAGCGAAAGCAGGGGGCGCGGCAATCAGCCCCAGCATTTT. V gene TRBV11-2 combines with J gene TRBJ1-5; 8 nucleotides match TRBD1. Germline lookup yields CDR1 SGHAT and CDR2 FQNNGV. This CDR3 has 16 residues. The junction had 8 bases not matched to a gene; V was cut back by 5 bases and J by 2 bases.

The chain is built from TRBV15 and TRBJ2-7; D call uncertain. Trimming took off 0 bases at V and 3 bases at J, with 12 bases between the two ends. Germline lookup yields CDR1 LNHNV and CDR2 YYDKDF (reference sequence). The CDR3 spans 15 residues. Here the CDR3 reads CATSRDRARLYEQYF. For the CDR3, the DNA is TGTGCCACCAGCAGAGATAGAGCCAGACTCTACGAGCAGTACTTC.

The chain combines TRBV6-1 with TRBJ1-2; perhaps TRBD1 as D (5 bases). Germline V lookup: CDR1 MNHNS, CDR2 SASEGT. Trimming removed 7 bases at V and 6 bases at J, with 15 bases between. The CDR3 loop spans 13 amino acids. In DNA, the CDR3 is TGTGCCAGCACCGAAACCAGGGATGATGGCTACACCTTC. Translated: CASTETRDDGYTF.

Many counts were recorded for this clonotype. V usage is TRBV15 and J usage is TRBJ2-5; D is unclear. Trimming stripped 0 bases from V and 5 bases from J, with 7 bases between. The CDR3 runs 13 residues. Germline lookup yields CDR1 LNHNV and CDR2 YYDKDF (reference sequence). CDR3 sequence: CATSRDRTETQYF. As DNA, the CDR3 is TGTGCCACCAGCAGAGATCGCACGGAGACCCAGTACTTC.

This clonotype was found many times. The chain uses TRBV7-9 and TRBJ1-1, with D maybe TRBD1 (5 bases). This CDR3 contains 13 residues. Trimming took off 5 bases at V and 4 bases at J, with 11 bases between the two ends. Germline CDR1 reads SEHNR; CDR2 reads FQNEAQ (reference sequence). The CDR3: CASSPFQGTEAFF. The CDR3 nucleotides are TGTGCCAGCAGCCCCTTCCAGGGCACTGAAGCTTTCTTT.

This clonotype was counted between two and nine times. The chain couples TRBV27 to TRBJ2-5; D may correspond to TRBD1 or TRBD2 (7 bases each). Trimming took 5 bases from V and 5 from J, leaving 18 bases between them. CDR3 length: 15 residues. Germline CDR1 MNHEY, CDR2 SMNVEV (reference sequence). The CDR3 is CASSNQYRGGETQYF. The CDR3 DNA sequence: TGTGCCAGCAGTAACCAATACAGGGGAGGGGAGACCCAGTACTTC.

Comments on this clonotype: A read error may be the cause here, since a much bigger clone is one base away. The rearrangement links TRBV6-2 or TRBV6-3 to TRBJ2-4, with no clear D. The CDR3 runs to 15 residues. Germline V gene sequence: CDR1 MNHEY, CDR2 SVGEGT. CDR3 nucleotide sequence: TGTACCAGCAGGCCAAGAGCACTATTTCATGGTACTCAGTACTTC. Protein sequence: CTSRPRALFHGTQYF.

The chain is built from TRBV6-1 and TRBJ1-3, with no clear D. Germline lookup yields CDR1 MNHNS and CDR2 SASEGT. V was trimmed by 8 bases and J by 1 base, leaving 9 bases between them. The length of the CDR3 is 13 residues. The CDR3 coding sequence is TGTGCCAGCGGAACAAGTTCTGGAAACACCATATATTTT. The encoded protein is CASGTSSGNTIYF.

Many counts were recorded for this clonotype. This sequence joins TRBV29-1 and TRBJ2-7; TRBD1 matches at 12 bases. Germline V gives CDR1 SQVTM, CDR2 ANQGSEA. The CDR3 has 13 amino acids. Trimming at V came to 6 bases and at J to 4 bases, leaving 4 bases not matched to a gene. CDR3 residues: CSVGTGGMYEQYF. The CDR3 nucleotides read TGCAGCGTGGGGACAGGGGGCATGTACGAGCAGTACTTC.

This clonotype showed up just a few times. V gene TRBV11-2 combines with J gene TRBJ2-2; 10 nucleotides line up with TRBD1. Germline V CDR1 and CDR2: SGHAT, FQNNGV. V shed 6 bases, J shed 6 bases, and the junction held 7 bases outside the gene matches. The CDR3 runs 15 residues. The CDR3 DNA sequence: TGTGCCAGCAGTTCCGGGACAGGGGACGCCGGGGAGCTGTTTTTT. It yields the protein CASSSGTGDAGELFF.

In its sample, this clonotype was seen many times. CDR3 region: CASSEAFDRAEEQYF. The CDR3 DNA reads TGTGCCAGCAGTGAAGCTTTTGACAGGGCTGAGGAGCAGTACTTC. This rearrangement joins TRBV6-1 to TRBJ2-7, with TRBD1 matching over 7 bases. V was clipped by 0 bases and J by 7 bases; unmatched bases: 9. CDR1 and CDR2 (germline): MNHNS, SASEGT. This CDR3 spans 15 amino acids.

The rearrangement joins TRBV6-1 to TRBJ1-1; D is perhaps TRBD1 (5 bases). Trimming removed 4 bases from V and 3 bases from J, with 9 bases in between. This CDR3 spans 13 amino acids. Per the germline V gene, CDR1 is MNHNS and CDR2 is SASEGT. The CDR3 loop reads CASSGKGDTEAFF. DNA of the CDR3: TGTGCCAGCAGTGGAAAAGGGGACACTGAAGCTTTCTTT.

This clonotype has at least ten counts. V gene TRBV5-1 combines with J gene TRBJ1-2; TRBD1 matches at 8 bases. Trimming removed 1 base from V and 8 bases from J; junction bases left unmatched: 4. The CDR3 consists of 13 residues. Germline V gives CDR1 SGHRS, CDR2 YFSETQ. The CDR3 loop reads CASSLNSGGGYTF. The DNA of the CDR3 is TGCGCCAGCAGCTTGAATTCAGGGGGCGGCTACACCTTC.

As for this clonotype: The DNA is left out, because the CDR3 cannot be placed on it with certainty; the CDR3 is given as TCRdb lists it. The CDR3 protein is CASSFGPGSVQPQHF. The chain combines TRBV6-2 or TRBV6-3 with TRBJ1-5; the listed D gene, TRBD1, was not tested against the DNA. With termini counted, the CDR3 has 15 amino acids. Per germline, CDR1 MNHEY and CDR2 SVGEGT.

With respect to this clonotype: The CDR3 end shows no conserved phenylalanine or tryptophan, and so a read error is likely. The DNA is left out, because the CDR3 cannot be placed on it with certainty; the CDR3 is given as TCRdb lists it. The CDR3: CASSPTGVGELLL. The rearrangement joins TRBV5-5 to TRBJ2-2; TRBD1 is the table's D call and was not checked against the DNA. Looked up from germline, CDR1 is SGHKS and CDR2 is YYEKEE (reference sequence). The CDR3 comprises 13 residues, both ends counted.

This chain uses TRBV6-5 with TRBJ1-2, with D unclear. The CDR3 is 15 amino acids. Germline V gene lookup returns CDR1 MNHEY and CDR2 SVGAGI. Trimming took 2 bases from V and 8 from J, leaving 18 bases between them. For the CDR3, the DNA is TGTGCCAGCAGTTACGGTTCAGCCCAGCCGGCGGGCTACACCTTC. Residues: CASSYGSAQPAGYTF.

This clonotype was picked up many times. V usage is TRBV27 and J usage is TRBJ2-7, with D unresolved. The germline V gene encodes CDR1 MNHEY and CDR2 SMNVEV (reference sequence). This CDR3 region has 13 residues. Trimming took 10 bases from V and 0 from J, leaving 13 bases between them. CDR3: CATSNQASYEQYF. The CDR3, as DNA: TGTGCCACCTCCAATCAGGCCTCCTACGAGCAGTACTTC.

This clonotype was seen a handful of times. This sequence joins TRBV4-2 and TRBJ1-2; D unclear. This CDR3 region has 14 residues. Germline-derived CDR1 and CDR2 are LGHNA and YNFKEQ. V dropped 0 bases and J dropped 4 bases, with 9 bases sitting between them. CDR3 loop: CASSQDAGGYGYTF. DNA of the CDR3: TGTGCCAGCAGCCAAGATGCAGGTGGCTATGGCTACACCTTC.